The next 13 T cell receptor beta chains were all read from a single sample in a study of cytomegalovirus exposure and HLA in healthy donors. The PCR was carried out with 60 Vbeta primers and 13 Jbeta primers. Measured with immunoSEQ multiplex PCR; TCRdb has only the in-frame clones, and not every one. The table shows 170,000 or so clones, with around 82% occurring only once. The sequenced sample consisted of PBMCs. These receptors all stem from a boy aged 2 to 10 in good health and CMV-seronegative.

The chain carries TRBV6-6 and TRBJ2-5; 8 nucleotides match TRBD1. The CDR3 consists of 15 residues. Germline trimming cut 4 bases from V and 4 bases from J; bases unmatched to any gene: 8. Germline assignment: CDR1 MNHNY and CDR2 SVGAGI (reference sequence). CDR3 in amino acids: CASSSHTGGTETQYF. CDR3 nucleotides: TGTGCCAGCAGTTCACACACAGGGGGGACAGAGACCCAGTACTTC.

This sequence joins TRBV6-5 and TRBJ2-2; D uncertain. Trimming removed 2 bases from V and 8 bases from J, with 12 bases in between. The CDR3 spans 14 residues. Germline CDR1 reads MNHEY; CDR2 reads SVGAGI. The CDR3 reads CASSYDTSVGELFF. CDR3 DNA: TGTGCCAGCAGTTACGACACTTCGGTGGGGGAGCTGTTTTTT.

The chain uses TRBV4-1 and TRBJ1-1; the match to TRBD1 covers 7 bases. Germline values: CDR1 MGHRA, CDR2 YSYEKL. Trimming cost V 0 bases and J 8 bases; bases outside gene matches: 9. This CDR3 has 15 amino acids. The DNA of the CDR3 is TGCGCCAGCAGCCAAGATCCGGGACAGCAATGGGAAGCTTTCTTT. As protein: CASSQDPGQQWEAFF.

The V call is TRBV10-2, the J call TRBJ2-2; weak D call: TRBD2 (6 bases). From germline, CDR1 is WSHSY and CDR2 SAAADI. The V and J ends lost 1 base and 2 bases respectively, with 14 bases between them. The CDR3 sequence is 17 residues long. The CDR3 region has the DNA TGCGCCAGCAGTGAGTACGGCGGTAGCGGCAACACCGGGGAGCTGTTTTTT. Its protein is CASSEYGGSGNTGELFF.

This chain uses TRBV6-5 with TRBJ2-1; a weak D match, TRBD2 (6 bases). This CDR3 comprises 16 residues. Germline V gene lookup returns CDR1 MNHEY and CDR2 SVGAGI. V lost 0 bases and J 9 bases, leaving 18 bases between the germline ends. The CDR3 region is CASSYSTTGAGSEQFF. CDR3 DNA: TGTGCCAGCAGTTACTCGACGACGGGAGCCGGGAGTGAGCAGTTCTTC.

Only one count was recorded for this clone. The chain recombines TRBV19 with TRBJ2-1; 11 bases map to TRBD2. From germline, CDR1 is LNHDA and CDR2 SQIVND (reference sequence). The CDR3 is made up of 17 amino acids. The V and J ends lost 6 bases and 7 bases, in that order; junction bases with no gene match: 14. The CDR3 loop is CASRSGLADRRVNEQFF. CDR3 nucleotides: TGTGCCAGTAGGTCGGGACTAGCGGATCGGAGGGTTAATGAGCAGTTCTTC.

The genes are TRBV28 and TRBJ2-1; TRBD2 matches at 8 bases. The CDR3 has 12 amino acids. CDR1 and CDR2 (germline): MDHEN, SYDVKM. Unmatched junction bases numbered 0, after V lost 2 bases and J lost 9 bases. As DNA, the CDR3 is TGTGCCAGCAGTTTAAGCGGGAGTGAGCAGTTCTTC. Protein sequence: CASSLSGSEQFF. Supplemented by reference TRBV28 and TRBJ2-1, the full variable domain reads DVKVTQSSRYLVKRTGEKVFLECVQDMDHENMFWYRQDPGLGLRLIYFSYDVKMKEKGDIPEGYSVSREKKERFSLILESASTNQTSMYLCASSLSGSEQFFGPGTRLTVL.

V usage is TRBV7-6 and J usage is TRBJ2-3, with 8 nucleotides matching TRBD2. The V gene end was trimmed by 4 bases and the J gene end by 8 bases; junction bases not matched to a gene: 11. The length of the CDR3 is 15 residues. The germline V gene encodes CDR1 SGHVS and CDR2 FNYEAQ. The chain's CDR3 is CASSWGWASGFTQYF. Here the CDR3 DNA reads TGTGCCAGCAGCTGGGGTTGGGCTAGCGGGTTTACGCAGTATTTT.

The chain joins TRBV7-3 to TRBJ2-6; D possibly corresponds to TRBD2 (6 bases). In germline, CDR1 is SGHTA, CDR2 FQGTGA. V was shortened by 1 base and J by 0 bases, with 16 bases between the two germline ends. There are 19 residues in the CDR3. The CDR3 here is CASSLRGRSWVSGANVLTF. The CDR3 bases are TGTGCCAGCAGCTTAAGGGGGAGGAGTTGGGTCTCTGGGGCCAACGTCCTGACTTTC.

The chain carries TRBV25-1 and TRBJ1-1, with 7 bases aligning to TRBD1. This CDR3 spans 15 amino acids. Germline CDR1 and CDR2: MGHDK and SYGVNS. V trimming: 0 bases; J trimming: 5 bases; junction bases outside the gene matches: 6. The CDR3 spells CASSEYKGARTEAFF. For the CDR3, the DNA is TGTGCCAGCAGTGAATACAAGGGGGCCCGTACTGAAGCTTTCTTT.

This clone has more than one count but fewer than ten. The chain is built from TRBV4-2 and TRBJ1-1; the D gene is possibly TRBD1 (6 bases). The germline V gene has CDR1 LGHNA and CDR2 YNFKEQ. The CDR3 spans 15 residues. V was pared by 3 bases and J by 2 bases, with 13 bases between. CDR3 sequence: CASSQAGQINTEAFF. CDR3 sequence (DNA): TGTGCCAGCAGCCAGGCTGGACAGATAAACACTGAAGCTTTCTTT.

This chain links TRBV9 with TRBJ2-1; possible D gene TRBD2, 6 bases. From germline, CDR1 is SGDLS and CDR2 YYNGEE. This CDR3 region has 14 residues. Trimming shortened V by 3 bases and J by 10 bases, and 17 bases separated the two germline ends. The CDR3 bases are TGTGCCAGCAGCGCCCGGGACCCTGGAGGGGAGCAGTTCTTC. It is translated as CASSARDPGGEQFF.

This chain links TRBV30 with TRBJ1-5, with D possibly matching TRBD1 (5 bases). This CDR3 contains 13 residues. Germline CDR1 GTSNPN, CDR2 SVGIG (reference sequence). The ends were cut back, 8 bases at V and 4 bases at J, with 15 bases in the middle. The CDR3 DNA reads TGTGCCCTTTCTTATGGGGCGAATCAGCCCCAGCATTTT. Protein product: CALSYGANQPQHF.